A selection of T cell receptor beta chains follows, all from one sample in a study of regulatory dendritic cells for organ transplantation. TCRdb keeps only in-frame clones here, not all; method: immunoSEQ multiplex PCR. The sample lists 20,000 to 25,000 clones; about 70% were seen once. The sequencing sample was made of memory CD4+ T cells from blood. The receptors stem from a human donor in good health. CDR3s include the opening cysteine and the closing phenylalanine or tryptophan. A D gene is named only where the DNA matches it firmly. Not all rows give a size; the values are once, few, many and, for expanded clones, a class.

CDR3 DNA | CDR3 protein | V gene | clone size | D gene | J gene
TGCGCCAGCAGCTTTGGCGGCGGCACCGGGGAGCTGTTTTTT | CASSFGGGTGELFF | TRBV5-1 | . | . | TRBJ2-2
TGTGCCAGCAGCTTGGGACGCGGTTCACCCCTCCACTTT | CASSLGRGSPLHF | TRBV5-6 | . | . | TRBJ1-6
TGTGCCAGCAGGTCGGGACTAGCGAGTAGAGATACGCAGTATTTT | CASRSGLASRDTQYF | TRBV5-4 | once | TRBD2 | TRBJ2-3
TGCGCCAGCAGCCGCCTTGAGGCCTCCCAAGAGACCCAGTACTTC | CASSRLEASQETQYF | TRBV4-3 | . | . | TRBJ2-5
TGTGCCAGCAGCCCCAGCGGGGCGAACACCGGGGAGCTGTTTTTT | CASSPSGANTGELFF | TRBV7-9 | . | TRBD2 | TRBJ2-2
TGTGCCAGTAGTATACCCGACCGGAGGCGTGGAGTTACAAACTATGGCTACACCTTC | CASSIPDRRRGVTNYGYTF | TRBV19 | . | . | TRBJ1-2
TGTGCCAGTAAGGGGGGAGGGGCTGGGACAGGGGGCGTAGTCGGCGATGAGCAGTTCTTC | CASKGGGAGTGGVVGDEQFF | TRBV19 | . | TRBD1 | TRBJ2-1
TGCGCCAGCAGCTTGGAAGGTCGCGGCGGCTATGGCTACACCTTC | CASSLEGRGGYGYTF | TRBV5-1 | . | . | TRBJ1-2
TGCGCCAGCAGCCTTGGTGCCACCAGGGGAGTAGAGACCCAGTACTTC | CASSLGATRGVETQYF | TRBV5-1 | . | . | TRBJ2-5
TGCAGCGTTGAGGGCCCTGAAAAACTGTTTTTT | CSVEGPEKLFF | TRBV29-1 | few | . | TRBJ1-4
TGTGCCAGCAGCCACCAGATGAACACTGAAGCTTTCTTT | CASSHQMNTEAFF | TRBV6-5 | few | . | TRBJ1-1
TGCGCCAGCAGCTCGGGTATGGCCTTCAATCAGCCCCAGCATTTT | CASSSGMAFNQPQHF | TRBV4-1 | . | . | TRBJ1-5
TGTGCCAGCTCACCGGGCCCAGGGGATACCTACGAGCAGTACTTC | CASSPGPGDTYEQYF | TRBV18 | . | . | TRBJ2-7
TGCGCCAGCAGCTTGGGATGGGCGGGGGATGGAGAGACCCAGTACTTC | CASSLGWAGDGETQYF | TRBV5-1 | . | TRBD2 | TRBJ2-5
TGCGCCAGCAGCCTACAGGGTTCGGAGACCCAGTACTTC | CASSLQGSETQYF | TRBV5-1 | . | . | TRBJ2-5
TGTGCCAGCAGTGCCCATACTAGCGGGGATAACATTCAGTACTTC | CASSAHTSGDNIQYF | TRBV6-4 | . | TRBD2 | TRBJ2-4
TGTGCCAGCAGCTCATGGACGGGGGACACTGAAGCTTTCTTT | CASSSWTGDTEAFF | TRBV7-8 | . | . | TRBJ1-1
TGTGCCAGCAGTGACACGGGGGGCTACCAATCCCTTGAGACCCAGTACTTC | CASSDTGGYQSLETQYF | TRBV6-4 | . | . | TRBJ2-5
TGTGCCAGCAGGAGGGAGGGTCTCTCCTACGAGCAGTACTTC | CASRREGLSYEQYF | TRBV6-1 | few | TRBD2 | TRBJ2-7
TGTGCCAGCAGCCCGTTTAGGAACACTGAAGCTTTCTTT | CASSPFRNTEAFF | TRBV14 | . | . | TRBJ1-1
TGTGCCAGCAGCCTTCGGGACACTAGCTATGGCTACACCTTC | CASSLRDTSYGYTF | TRBV9 | . | . | TRBJ1-2
TGCGCCAGCAGCTCTATAGCGGGGGCCAGCTCCTACAATGAGCAGTTCTTC | CASSSIAGASSYNEQFF | TRBV5-1 | . | TRBD2 | TRBJ2-1
TGTGCCATCAGTGACTACAGGGGGCAGGACGGGGAGCTGTTTTTT | CAISDYRGQDGELFF | TRBV10-3 | . | TRBD1 | TRBJ2-2
TGCGCCACCCGAGGGCGTAAGTGGACAGCCTTCTACGAGCAGTACTTC | CATRGRKWTAFYEQYF | TRBV10-1 | few | . | TRBJ2-7
TGTGCCAGCAGGCCCTACGGACAGGGGGCCGAGCAGTACTTC | CASRPYGQGAEQYF | TRBV2 | few | TRBD1 | TRBJ2-7
TGTGCCAGTAGTGTAGGAGGTAGGGAGCTGTTTTTT | CASSVGGRELFF | TRBV19 | . | . | TRBJ2-2
TGTGCCAGCAGCTTAGTAGCGGGGGGAATAGGGAATGAGCAGTTCTTC | CASSLVAGGIGNEQFF | TRBV7-2 | . | TRBD2 | TRBJ2-1
TGCAGTTCACAGGGGTCGTACAATGAGCAGTTCTTC | CSSQGSYNEQFF | TRBV29-1 | . | TRBD1 | TRBJ2-1
TGTGCCAGCAGCCTGGGACACCGTGGGACTGAAGCTTTCTTT | CASSLGHRGTEAFF | TRBV5-6 | . | . | TRBJ1-1
TGTGCCAGTAGTATAGAGCGGGGGGGCCGGAATGAGCAGTTCTTC | CASSIERGGRNEQFF | TRBV19 | . | TRBD2 | TRBJ2-1
TGTGCCAGCAGCGTAGCTTCGGGGACTGGAAACACCATATATTTT | CASSVASGTGNTIYF | TRBV9 | . | . | TRBJ1-3
TGTGCCACCAGCTTAGGACAGGGAGTATTTTCACCCCTCCACTTT | CATSLGQGVFSPLHF | TRBV15 | . | TRBD1 | TRBJ1-6
TGTGCCAGCATGCACCGGGACAGGGGGTTCGAGACCCAGTACTTC | CASMHRDRGFETQYF | TRBV2 | . | TRBD1 | TRBJ2-5
TGCGCCAGCAGCTTGGAAGGGGACAGGCGACTTAGTATCGGGGAGCTGTTTTTT | CASSLEGDRRLSIGELFF | TRBV5-1 | . | TRBD1 | TRBJ2-2
TGTGCCAGCAGATCCTTAGCGGGGCCTTACAATGAGCAGTTCTTC | CASRSLAGPYNEQFF | TRBV7-9 | . | TRBD2 | TRBJ2-1
TGTGCCAGCAGCGACACGGACAAGGCAACTGAAGCTTTCTTT | CASSDTDKATEAFF | TRBV6-4 | . | . | TRBJ1-1
TGTGCCAGCAGTTCAGTCAGGGCGGTTACTGAAGCTTTCTTT | CASSSVRAVTEAFF | TRBV25-1 | . | . | TRBJ1-1
TGTGCCAGCAGCACCGGGACTAGCGGGTATACGACCCAGTACTTC | CASSTGTSGYTTQYF | TRBV2 | . | TRBD2 | TRBJ2-5
TGTGCCAGCAGCCCGGGGGGGAGTACGGCGGGGGCTAAAAACATTCAGTACTTC | CASSPGGSTAGAKNIQYF | TRBV7-3 | . | TRBD2 | TRBJ2-4
TGTGCCAGCGGGCTGGGACAGTCATATGGCTACACCTTC | CASGLGQSYGYTF | TRBV6-5 | . | TRBD1 | TRBJ1-2
TGTGCCAGCAGCGTAGGAAGCGGACAGGAAAATTATGGCTACACCTTC | CASSVGSGQENYGYTF | TRBV9 | . | TRBD1 | TRBJ1-2
TGCGCCAGCAGCTTGGGGGCAGGGCAGAACTATGGCTACACCTTC | CASSLGAGQNYGYTF | TRBV5-1 | . | . | TRBJ1-2
TGTGCCAGCAATCTAGCGGAGAACAATGAGCAGTTCTTC | CASNLAENNEQFF | TRBV2 | few | TRBD2 | TRBJ2-1